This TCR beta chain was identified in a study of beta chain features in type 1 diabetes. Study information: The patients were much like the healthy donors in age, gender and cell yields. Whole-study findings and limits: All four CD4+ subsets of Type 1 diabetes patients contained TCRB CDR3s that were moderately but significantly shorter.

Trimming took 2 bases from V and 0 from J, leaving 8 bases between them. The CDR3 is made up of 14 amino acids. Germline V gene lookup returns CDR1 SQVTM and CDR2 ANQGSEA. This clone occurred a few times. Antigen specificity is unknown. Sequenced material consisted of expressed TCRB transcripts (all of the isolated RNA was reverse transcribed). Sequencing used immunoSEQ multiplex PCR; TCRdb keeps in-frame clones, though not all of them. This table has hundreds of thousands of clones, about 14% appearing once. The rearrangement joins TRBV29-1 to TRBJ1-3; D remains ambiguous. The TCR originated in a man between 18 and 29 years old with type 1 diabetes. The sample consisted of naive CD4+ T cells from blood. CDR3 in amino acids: CSVERPLSGNTIYF. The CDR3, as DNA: TGCAGCGTTGAACGTCCCCTCTCTGGAAACACCATATATTTT.